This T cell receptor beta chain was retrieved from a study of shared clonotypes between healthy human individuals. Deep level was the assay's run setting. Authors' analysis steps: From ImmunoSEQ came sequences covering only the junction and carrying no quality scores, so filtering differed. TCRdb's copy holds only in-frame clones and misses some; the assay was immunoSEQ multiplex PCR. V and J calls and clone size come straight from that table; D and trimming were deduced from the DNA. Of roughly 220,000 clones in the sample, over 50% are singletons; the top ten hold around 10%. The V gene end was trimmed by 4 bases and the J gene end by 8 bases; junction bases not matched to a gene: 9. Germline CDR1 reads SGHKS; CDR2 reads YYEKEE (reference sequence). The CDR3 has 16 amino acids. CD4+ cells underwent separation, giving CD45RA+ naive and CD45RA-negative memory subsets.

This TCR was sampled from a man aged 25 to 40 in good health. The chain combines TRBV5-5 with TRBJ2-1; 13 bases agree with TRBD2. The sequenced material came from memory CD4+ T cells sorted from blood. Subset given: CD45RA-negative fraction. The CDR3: CASSVTGLAGFDEQFF. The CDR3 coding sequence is TGTGCCAGCAGCGTAACGGGACTAGCGGGATTTGATGAGCAGTTCTTC.